Listed here are 30 T cell receptor beta chains from one sample, sequenced in a study of blood T cell repertoires in COVID-19. Sequencing used immunoSEQ multiplex PCR; TCRdb keeps in-frame clones, though not all of them. The sample carries 60,000 to 75,000 clones, approximately 73% recorded once. The sequencing sample was made of peripheral blood. These receptor sequences come from a woman aged 45-59 years with active or convalescent COVID-19.

This chain uses TRBV5-4 with TRBJ2-5; unclear D gene. Germline V gives CDR1 SGHNT, CDR2 YYREEE (reference sequence). This CDR3 is 13 amino acids long. The germline V and J ends were trimmed by 0 bases and 1 base, with 4 bases remaining between them. The CDR3 DNA follows: TGTGCCAGCAGCTTGGACAGCCAAGAGACCCAGTACTTC. Encoded protein: CASSLDSQETQYF.

This clone has a handful of counts. This chain links TRBV13 with TRBJ2-3, with 8 bases aligning to TRBD2. With 3 bases clipped from V and 3 bases from J, the junction kept 2 bases outside the gene matches. This CDR3 has 14 residues. From germline, CDR1 is PRHDT and CDR2 FYEKMQ (reference sequence). This CDR3 is CASSFGLATDTQYF. DNA of the CDR3: TGTGCCAGCAGCTTCGGACTAGCTACAGATACGCAGTATTTT. The variable domain in full, with the rest retrieved from reference TRBV13 and TRBJ2-3, is AAGVIQSPRHLIKEKRETATLKCYPIPRHDTVYWYQQGPGQDPQFLISFYEKMQSDKGSIPDRFSAQQFSDYHSELNMSSLELGDSALYFCASSFGLATDTQYFGPGTRLTVL.

In the case of this clone: A junction boundary mismatches the germline segment, possibly from a read error. The chain joins TRBV5-6 to TRBJ1-2; unclear D gene. In germline, CDR1 is SGHDT, CDR2 YYEEEE. The CDR3 contains 8 residues. The CDR3 bases are TGTGCCAGCAGCTTGTACATCTTC. This sequence encodes CASSLYIF.

The V call is TRBV21-1, the J call TRBJ2-2; the table's D call TRBD1 went unverified against the DNA. TRBV21-1 is tagged as a pseudogene. The CDR3 runs to 16 residues. CDR3 loop: CASTAYDSLKAGELFF. In nucleotides, the CDR3 is TGTGCCAGCACCGCATATGACAGCTTGAAGGCCGGGGAGCTGTTTTTT.

J is TRBJ1-5 and V is TRBV21-1; the D call of TRBD1 is as the table states it, not checked on the DNA. TRBV21-1 is reported as a pseudogene. The CDR3 is 14 residues long. CDR3 sequence reads: CASSKGGRDQPQHF. The CDR3 nucleotides are TGTGCCAGCAGCAAAGGGGGCAGGGATCAGCCCCAGCATTTT.

The chain links TRBV27 to TRBJ1-2; perhaps TRBD1 as D (6 bases). The CDR3 contains 14 residues. Germline V gives CDR1 MNHEY, CDR2 SMNVEV (reference sequence). Trimming left V 5 bases short and J 4 bases short, with 14 bases between. This CDR3 is CASSQLTGVYGYTF. CDR3 DNA: TGTGCCAGCAGTCAATTGACAGGAGTCTATGGCTACACCTTC.

A few counts support this clone. The chain is built from TRBV7-8 and TRBJ1-1; no clear D. The CDR3 is 16 amino acids. V gave up 4 bases and J gave up 5 bases, with 20 bases separating them. Germline V gene lookup returns CDR1 SGHVS and CDR2 FQNEAQ. CDR3 in amino acids: CASSSPAGEMRTEAFF. The CDR3 DNA reads as TGTGCCAGCAGCTCCCCCGCCGGAGAGATGAGGACTGAAGCTTTCTTT.

Comments on this clone: This specimen includes other DNA sequences encoding the same CDR3. The chain recombines TRBV4-3 with TRBJ1-2; D remains unclear. This CDR3 spans 14 amino acids. The V end lost 0 bases, the J end lost 2 bases, and 7 bases lay between the germline ends. CDR1 and CDR2 from the germline V gene are LGHNA and YSLEER. The CDR3 region has the DNA TGCGCCAGCAGCCAAGATCGCGGAAACTATGGCTACACCTTC. This encodes CASSQDRGNYGYTF.

The rearrangement links TRBV24-1 to TRBJ2-2; 10 nucleotides match TRBD1. In germline, CDR1 is KGHDR, CDR2 SFDVKD. After removal of 2 bases from V and 5 bases from J, the junction contained 4 bases not matched to a gene. This CDR3 comprises 16 residues. In DNA form, the CDR3 reads TGTGCCACCAGTGATTCTGGACAGGGGGTGACCGGGGAGCTGTTTTTT. Translating gives CATSDSGQGVTGELFF.

This clone was detected only a few times. This chain uses TRBV27 with TRBJ1-2; 8 bases are shared with TRBD1. The germline V gene encodes CDR1 MNHEY and CDR2 SMNVEV (reference sequence). The CDR3 extends over 13 amino acids. Trimming at V came to 5 bases and at J to 6 bases, leaving 5 bases not matched to a gene. The CDR3 nucleotides are TGTGCCAGCAGTATACAGGGGGGGAATGGCTACACCTTC. Translated: CASSIQGGNGYTF.

This chain connects TRBV6-5 to TRBJ2-1; 9 bases are a match to TRBD2. The CDR3 has 16 amino acids. The junction had 11 bases not matched to a gene; V was cut back by 4 bases and J by 7 bases. The germline V gene encodes CDR1 MNHEY and CDR2 SVGAGI. The DNA of the CDR3 is TGTGCCAGCAGTTCAGATCTAGCGGGGTCGGTTAATGAGCAGTTCTTC. It encodes CASSSDLAGSVNEQFF.

The chain employs TRBV7-8 and TRBJ2-7; 8 bases are shared with TRBD2. The CDR3 totals 14 residues. CDR1 and CDR2 (germline): SGHVS, FQNEAQ. V was pared by 2 bases and J by 3 bases, with 3 bases of the junction left unmatched. The CDR3 protein is CASSLITSGYEQYF. The CDR3 DNA sequence: TGTGCCAGCAGCTTAATTACTAGCGGCTACGAGCAGTACTTC.

The chain links TRBV7-2 to TRBJ1-5; 7 positions agree with TRBD1. CDR1 is SGHTA and CDR2 is FQGNSA in the germline V gene. J lost 6 bases, V lost 4 bases, and 6 bases had no gene match. This CDR3 is built from 14 residues. The CDR3 coding sequence is TGTGCCAGCAGCTATGGGACAGTTGGTCAGCCCCAGCATTTT. It codes for CASSYGTVGQPQHF.

CDR3 in amino acids: CASSLVGLGTQYF. CDR3 nucleotides: TGTGCCAGCAGCTTGGTGGGACTGGGGACGCAGTATTTT. V usage is TRBV5-5 and J usage is TRBJ2-3; a weak D match, TRBD2 (6 bases). Germline V gene lookup returns CDR1 SGHKS and CDR2 YYEKEE (reference sequence). V was cut by 0 bases and J by 9 bases, with 11 bases left in between. The CDR3 sequence is 13 residues long.

This clone has just a few counts. The chain combines TRBV7-2 with TRBJ2-3; the match to TRBD2 covers 7 bases. Germline lookup yields CDR1 SGHTA and CDR2 FQGNSA. CDR3 length equals 14 residues. V lost 4 bases and J lost 2; bases outside the gene matches: 3. CDR3 coding DNA: TGTGCCAGCAGCTCCGGGACTATCACAGATACGCAGTATTTT. Its translation is CASSSGTITDTQYF.

The chain couples TRBV19 to TRBJ1-6, with 9 nucleotides matching TRBD1. Germline V lookup: CDR1 LNHDA, CDR2 SQIVND (reference sequence). CDR3 length equals 16 residues. Germline trimming cut 3 bases from V and 9 bases from J; bases unmatched to any gene: 9. The CDR3 DNA reads TGTGCCAGTAGTATCACAAATCCGACAGGGGGTTCACCCCTCCACTTT. Its protein product is CASSITNPTGGSPLHF.

The chain joins TRBV27 to TRBJ2-2; the match to TRBD1 covers 8 bases. The germline CDR1 and CDR2 sequences are MNHEY and SMNVEV (reference sequence). The CDR3 consists of 15 residues. V lost 6 bases and J lost 3; bases outside the gene matches: 6. The CDR3 reads CASSLGQADTGELFF. The CDR3, as DNA: TGTGCCAGCAGCCTGGGACAGGCTGACACCGGGGAGCTGTTTTTT.

This clone has only one observation. V and J are TRBV11-3 and TRBJ2-3; TRBD2 aligns across 9 bases. Germline CDR1 is SGHNT and CDR2 is YENEEA. With 1 base clipped from V and 5 bases from J, the junction kept 7 bases outside the gene matches. CDR3 length: 16 amino acids. Here the CDR3 reads CASSLVFSGREDTQYF. Written as DNA, the CDR3 is TGTGCCAGCAGCTTAGTGTTTAGCGGGAGAGAAGATACGCAGTATTTT.

The rearrangement uses TRBV30 and TRBJ2-1, with D maybe TRBD2 (5 bases). Per the germline V gene, CDR1 is GTSNPN and CDR2 is SVGIG (reference sequence). Trimming cost V 5 bases and J 5 bases, with 19 bases left between them. This CDR3 has 15 amino acids. The CDR3, as DNA: TGTGCCTGGGGTCTCTTCTTTCGGGAAGACAATGAGCAGTTCTTC. Translating it yields CAWGLFFREDNEQFF.

In this sample, this clone turned up a few times. In nucleotides, the CDR3 is TGTGCCAGCAGTGTTGGCGGGGGAAGCTACGAGCAGTACTTC. This gives the protein CASSVGGGSYEQYF. This rearrangement joins TRBV2 to TRBJ2-7; 7 nucleotides agree with TRBD2. The V gene end was trimmed by 4 bases and the J gene end by 3 bases; junction bases not matched to a gene: 6. The CDR3 covers 14 residues. CDR1 is SNHLY and CDR2 is FYNNEI in the germline V gene.

The chain recombines TRBV27 with TRBJ2-2; 7 bases line up with TRBD2. Germline V CDR1 and CDR2: MNHEY, SMNVEV (reference sequence). V dropped 0 bases and J dropped 4; count of bases not matched to a gene: 11. There are 18 residues in the CDR3. CDR3 residues: CASSLSPHDGRFTGELFF. The DNA of the CDR3 is TGTGCCAGCAGTTTATCCCCCCATGACGGGAGGTTCACCGGGGAGCTGTTTTTT.

The gene calls are TRBV27 and TRBJ1-5; D perhaps matches TRBD1 (6 bases). With 7 bases removed from V and 5 bases from J, the gap between germline ends came to 12 bases. The CDR3 has 13 amino acids. Germline lookup yields CDR1 MNHEY and CDR2 SMNVEV (reference sequence). This chain's CDR3 is CASTTGLHQPQHF. For the CDR3, the DNA is TGTGCCAGCACCACAGGGTTACATCAGCCCCAGCATTTT.

CDR3 in amino acids: CASSLSGGLAGTSYEQYF. Written as DNA, the CDR3 is TGTGCCAGCAGCCTCTCCGGAGGACTAGCGGGGACCTCCTACGAGCAGTACTTC. This chain uses TRBV7-9 with TRBJ2-7; 12 bases fit TRBD2. This CDR3 is 18 amino acids long. Per the germline V gene, CDR1 is SEHNR and CDR2 is FQNEAQ (reference sequence). V was clipped by 5 bases and J by 0 bases; unmatched bases: 11.

As regards this clone: The identical CDR3 is also encoded by other nucleotide sequences in the sample. The chain is built from TRBV5-4 and TRBJ2-3; the match to TRBD2 covers 8 bases. Trimming removed 5 bases from V and 3 bases from J; junction bases left unmatched: 8. From germline, CDR1 is SGHNT and CDR2 YYREEE (reference sequence). The CDR3 spans 15 residues. CDR3 nucleotide sequence: TGTGCCAGCAGTCTGAGCGGGAGAGGTACAGATACGCAGTATTTT. Protein: CASSLSGRGTDTQYF.

The chain recombines TRBV19 with TRBJ1-1; D is possibly TRBD1 (6 bases). V was pared by 7 bases and J by 0 bases, with 12 bases between. Germline V CDR1 and CDR2: LNHDA, SQIVND (reference sequence). CDR3 length: 14 residues. The CDR3: CASKDRSMNTEAFF. The DNA for the CDR3 is TGTGCCAGTAAGGACAGAAGCATGAACACTGAAGCTTTCTTT.

This clone was recorded many times. Different DNA sequences within this sample yield the same CDR3. The V gene is TRBV4-3, the J gene TRBJ2-7; 8 positions agree with TRBD2. V gave up 3 bases and J gave up 7 bases; unmatched junction bases: 2. Germline CDR1 is LGHNA and CDR2 is YSLEER. CDR3 length: 12 amino acids. This CDR3 reads CASSHPGGEQYF. Here the CDR3 DNA reads TGCGCCAGCAGCCACCCGGGGGGGGAGCAGTACTTC.

The gene calls are TRBV29-1 and TRBJ2-1; 13 bases fit TRBD2. The CDR3 consists of 12 residues. CDR1 is SQVTM, CDR2 ANQGSEA, per germline. V shed 7 bases, J shed 13 bases, and the junction held 7 bases outside the gene matches. CDR3 nucleotide sequence: TGCAGCGCCACAGGACTAGCGGGGGTACAGTTCTTC. Translated: CSATGLAGVQFF.

This sequence joins TRBV7-8 and TRBJ2-7, with D perhaps matching TRBD2 (6 bases). The germline gives CDR1 SGHVS, CDR2 FQNEAQ. Trimming removed 6 bases at V and 0 bases at J, with 15 bases between. The CDR3 totals 15 residues. In DNA, the CDR3 is TGTGCCAGCAGTCACTCCAGGGACTCCTCCTACGAGCAGTACTTC. Protein product: CASSHSRDSSYEQYF.

The V and J genes are TRBV12-5 and TRBJ2-7; D perhaps matches TRBD1 (5 bases). Trimming shortened V by 1 base and J by 4 bases, and 14 bases separated the two germline ends. From germline, CDR1 is LGHNT and CDR2 FRNRAP. The CDR3 sequence is 15 residues long. The CDR3 nucleotides read TGTGCTAGTGGTTTGGCCATAGGGGTTTTGTACGAGCAGTACTTC. This gives the protein CASGLAIGVLYEQYF.

This clone was counted only a few times. This chain joins TRBV6-2 or TRBV6-3 and TRBJ1-2; no clear D gene. Trimming cost V 5 bases and J 3 bases, with 10 bases left between them. The CDR3 spans 13 residues. CDR1 and CDR2 (germline): MNHEY, SVGEGT. CDR3 DNA: TGTGCCAGCAGTCGCAACTCCTACTATGGCTACACCTTC. This sequence encodes CASSRNSYYGYTF.